This T cell receptor beta chain was found in a study of T cell responses to AZD1222 COVID-19 vaccine. Here immunoSEQ multiplex PCR was the method, and the copy in TCRdb shows in-frame clones only, minus some. The sample includes approximately 140,000 clones, under 95% of them seen just once. Germline V gene data show CDR1 as SGHRS and CDR2 as YFSETQ. CDR3 length equals 15 residues. V shed 1 base and J shed 6 bases, with 15 bases lying between them. A remark on this clone: What it binds is unknown.

The study's findings and limits: Of spike-specific TCRs, nearly half reportedly target regions left unmutated in variants. Increases in Spike-specific TCR breadth and depth were seen after two AZD1222 doses. The sample set comprised mostly white British donors with more females, and clonal diversity was possibly underestimated. Repertoires were sampled only after the peak T cell response.

Sequenced here: peripheral blood, sampled 28 days after the second AZD1222 dose. The clonotype was recovered from an adult who received the AZD1222 COVID-19 vaccine. The V call is TRBV5-1, the J call TRBJ2-3, with D perhaps assigned TRBD1 or TRBD2 (6 bases each). The CDR3: CASSLLGGQGDTQYF. CDR3 nucleotide sequence: TGCGCCAGCAGCTTGCTTGGGGGGCAGGGGGATACGCAGTATTTT. The full variable domain, its missing parts supplied by reference TRBV5-1 and TRBJ2-3, is KAGVTQTPRYLIKTRGQQVTLSCSPISGHRSVSWYQQTPGQGLQFLFEYFSETQRNKGNFPGRFSGRQFSNSRSEMNVSTLELGDSALYLCASSLLGGQGDTQYFGPGTRLTVL.